Included here is one T cell receptor beta chain sequence, with context. Germline is not matched at one junction end, which may reflect a read error. The record originates from a study of human T cells and chemical hapten exposure. Time point meaning: patch test 3, about 24 weeks after DPC sensitization. Specified treatment: therapeutic diphenylcyclopropenone sensitization with weekly scalp DPC. From germline, CDR1 is MNHEY and CDR2 SVGEGT. This CDR3 comprises 13 residues. One entry per CDR3 protein, called by TCRdb with MiXCR from the RACE reads. In the table there are fewer than 200,000 distinct CDR3 sequences, roughly a quarter of which are singletons.

The gene calls are TRBV6-2 or TRBV6-3 and TRBJ2-1, with D maybe TRBD2 (5 bases). The sample here was whole blood, taken in connection with sensitization to the hapten diphenylcyclopropenone (DPC). The receptor comes from a woman between 18 and 29 years old with alopecia areata. Some clones in this sample may be carry-over from other donors' samples. DNA for the CDR3: TGTGCCAGCAGTTACGGGCTAGGCGGGTTGGCGTCCTTC. This sequence encodes CASSYGLGGLASF.